The 27 T cell receptor beta chains below come from one sample, sequenced in a study of PD-L1 blockade in urothelial cancer. Assay: immunoSEQ multiplex PCR; the TCRdb copy retains only in-frame clones and omits some. The repertoire holds 40,000 to 45,000 clones, with 83% as singletons. Time point noted: peripheral blood 6 weeks after treatment start. This specimen was PBMCs, taken around atezolizumab (anti-PD-L1) treatment. Source of these receptors: a man aged 55 to 69 with urothelial cancer.

This rearrangement joins TRBV4-1 to TRBJ2-2; unclear D gene. Looked up from germline, CDR1 is MGHRA and CDR2 is YSYEKL. V lost 4 bases to trimming and J lost 4 bases, with 7 bases between them. This CDR3 region has 13 residues. The CDR3: CASSRAITGELFF. The CDR3 nucleotides are TGCGCCAGCAGCCGAGCCATCACCGGGGAGCTGTTTTTT.

The chain couples TRBV11-3 to TRBJ2-7, with 9 bases matching TRBD1. The germline V gene has CDR1 SGHNT and CDR2 YENEEA. After removal of 3 bases from V and 6 bases from J, the junction contained 6 bases not matched to a gene. CDR3 length equals 14 residues. CDR3 sequence reads: CASSLAQGAGEQYF. For the CDR3, the DNA is TGTGCCAGCAGCTTGGCACAGGGGGCTGGCGAGCAGTACTTC.

This chain uses TRBV6-5 with TRBJ2-5; TRBD2 agrees at 9 bases. Looked up from germline, CDR1 is MNHEY and CDR2 is SVGAGI. V gave up 7 bases and J gave up 5 bases; unmatched junction bases: 8. The CDR3 is 14 amino acids. Here the CDR3 reads CASKTAGGLETQYF. The CDR3 nucleotides are TGTGCCAGCAAAACGGCGGGGGGGCTTGAGACCCAGTACTTC.

This sequence joins TRBV5-1 and TRBJ1-4; TRBD1 is a possible D gene (5 bases). The CDR3 loop spans 14 amino acids. Deletions cut 0 bases from V and 3 bases from J, with 6 bases between. CDR1 is SGHRS and CDR2 is YFSETQ in the germline V gene. As DNA, the CDR3 is TGCGCCAGCAGCTTGGACAGGTCTAATGAAAAACTGTTTTTT. Its protein is CASSLDRSNEKLFF.

The chain recombines TRBV2 with TRBJ2-1, with D possibly TRBD2 on 5 matching bases. The CDR3 runs to 14 residues. Germline V gene lookup returns CDR1 SNHLY and CDR2 FYNNEI. V shed 7 bases and J shed 6 bases, with 16 bases lying between them. The CDR3 DNA reads TGTGCCAGCAACTCCGGGGTGGATGGCAATGAGCAGTTCTTC. Its translation: CASNSGVDGNEQFF.

The chain uses TRBV27 and TRBJ1-2; TRBD1 matches at 10 bases. Germline V lookup: CDR1 MNHEY, CDR2 SMNVEV (reference sequence). The CDR3 is 16 residues long. V shed 3 bases and J 4 bases; nucleotides not matched to a gene: 8. CDR3 DNA sequence: TGTGCCAGCAGTTTGGTGGAGGGACAGGGGTTCTATGGCTACACCTTC. Translating it yields CASSLVEGQGFYGYTF.

V is TRBV2 and J is TRBJ1-6; D not resolved. This CDR3 is 14 amino acids long. Germline-derived CDR1 and CDR2 are SNHLY and FYNNEI. Trimming stripped 6 bases from V and 10 bases from J, with 16 bases between. CDR3 sequence reads: CASSETGLGSPLHF. The CDR3 nucleotides read TGTGCCAGCAGCGAGACGGGGTTGGGATCACCCCTCCACTTT.

In its sample, this clone was seen once. This chain links TRBV7-6 with TRBJ2-2, with 9 bases matching TRBD2. This CDR3 has 17 residues. Trimming took 5 bases from V and 4 from J; bases not matched to a gene: 11. The germline V gene has CDR1 SGHVS and CDR2 FNYEAQ. CDR3 sequence: CASSPLRAGGFTGELFF. Written as DNA, the CDR3 is TGTGCCAGCAGCCCACTGAGAGCGGGAGGCTTCACCGGGGAGCTGTTTTTT.

The V call is TRBV5-4, the J call TRBJ2-5; maybe TRBD2 (6 bases). Between the trimmed V and J ends, which lost 4 bases and 3 bases, there was a span of 13 bases. The CDR3 length is 14 residues. Germline V gene lookup returns CDR1 SGHNT and CDR2 YYREEE (reference sequence). For the CDR3, the DNA is TGTGCCAGCAGCCCCGGAGGCGGGGAAGAGACCCAGTACTTC. Translated, it gives CASSPGGGEETQYF.

The chain recombines TRBV11-3 with TRBJ2-1, with 11 bases lining up with TRBD1. Losses at the gene ends were 4 bases for V and 6 bases for J; bases not matched to a gene: 5. The CDR3 runs 15 residues. Germline CDR1 SGHNT, CDR2 YENEEA. CDR3 in amino acids: CASSSRGTGGNEQFF. Here the CDR3 DNA reads TGTGCCAGCAGCTCCCGCGGGACAGGGGGCAATGAGCAGTTCTTC.

V and J are TRBV6-1 and TRBJ2-5; the match to TRBD1 covers 10 bases. CDR3 length: 14 residues. Germline values: CDR1 MNHNS, CDR2 SASEGT. Trimming removed 8 bases from V and 9 bases from J; junction bases left unmatched: 12. As DNA, the CDR3 is TGTGCCAGCGCCGGGACAGGGGCCGGGGAGGCCCAGTACTTC. Encoded protein: CASAGTGAGEAQYF.

This clone was counted between two and nine times. This chain uses TRBV5-4 with TRBJ1-1, with TRBD1 as a possible D gene (6 bases). V lost 4 bases and J lost 8, with 12 bases in between. The CDR3 spans 12 residues. Germline V lookup: CDR1 SGHNT, CDR2 YYREEE (reference sequence). CDR3 amino acids: CASSQDRLEAFF. As DNA, the CDR3 is TGTGCCAGCAGCCAAGACAGGTTAGAAGCTTTCTTT.

V gene TRBV15 combines with J gene TRBJ2-5; weak D call: TRBD2 (7 bases). CDR3 length: 15 amino acids. Germline CDR1 and CDR2: LNHNV and YYDKDF (reference sequence). V dropped 3 bases and J dropped 2 bases, with 13 bases sitting between them. The CDR3 nucleotides are TGTGCCACCAGCAGGTGGGGGGGGCCTCAAGAGACCCAGTACTTC. It translates to CATSRWGGPQETQYF.

This clone has a handful of counts. This rearrangement joins TRBV30 to TRBJ1-5, with D unresolved. V was trimmed by 0 bases and J by 7 bases, leaving 7 bases between them. The CDR3 runs 12 residues. The germline gives CDR1 GTSNPN, CDR2 SVGIG (reference sequence). CDR3 sequence: CAWSVPGQPQHF. The CDR3 bases are TGTGCCTGGAGTGTACCGGGACAGCCCCAGCATTTT.

This clone was seen a few times. The V call is TRBV15, the J call TRBJ1-2; weak D call: TRBD1 (6 bases). The V gene lost 5 bases and the J gene lost 4 bases, with 17 bases spanning the gap. The CDR3 length is 15 residues. Per germline, CDR1 LNHNV and CDR2 YYDKDF (reference sequence). This chain's CDR3 is CATSLTGGAAYGYTF. Written as DNA, the CDR3 is TGTGCCACCAGCCTCACTGGGGGGGCGGCCTATGGCTACACCTTC.

This clone was seen a single time. The chain combines TRBV5-1 with TRBJ1-4; TRBD1 matches 7 bases. J was trimmed by 6 bases and V by 0 bases; bases with no gene match: 5. Per the germline V gene, CDR1 is SGHRS and CDR2 is YFSETQ. This CDR3 is built from 15 residues. The CDR3 is CASSLATGRDEKLFF. The CDR3 nucleotides read TGCGCCAGCAGCTTGGCGACAGGGCGGGATGAAAAACTGTTTTTT.

The rearrangement links TRBV5-1 to TRBJ2-6, with 7 bases that match TRBD1. This CDR3 is built from 16 residues. Unmatched junction bases numbered 6, after V lost 4 bases and J lost 2 bases. Germline V lookup: CDR1 SGHRS, CDR2 YFSETQ. CDR3 protein: CASSKDRVAGANVLTF. CDR3 nucleotides: TGCGCCAGCAGCAAAGACAGGGTTGCTGGGGCCAACGTCCTGACTTTC.

This chain links TRBV5-4 with TRBJ2-6; 7 nucleotides match TRBD1. CDR1 and CDR2 (germline): SGHNT, YYREEE (reference sequence). V lost 2 bases and J lost 4; bases outside the gene matches: 12. There are 18 residues in the CDR3. Here the CDR3 DNA reads TGTGCCAGCAGCTTCCCGGGACAGTATCGATCCGGGGCCAACGTCCTGACTTTC. It yields the protein CASSFPGQYRSGANVLTF. Full variable domain (outside the CDR3, taken from reference TRBV5-4 and TRBJ2-6): ETGVTQSPTHLIKTRGQQVTLRCSSQSGHNTVSWYQQALGQGPQFIFQYYREEENGRGNFPPRFSGLQFPNYSSELNVNALELDDSALYLCASSFPGQYRSGANVLTFGAGSRLTVL.

V usage is TRBV19 and J usage is TRBJ2-7; 7 nucleotides line up with TRBD1. Trimming cost V 4 bases and J 6 bases; bases outside gene matches: 6. The CDR3 totals 13 residues. Germline values: CDR1 LNHDA, CDR2 SQIVND (reference sequence). CDR3: CASSNLQGSEQYF. CDR3 DNA sequence: TGTGCCAGTAGTAACCTACAGGGGAGCGAGCAGTACTTC.

V is TRBV6-5 and J is TRBJ1-4; 8 nucleotides match TRBD1. V lost 6 bases to trimming and J lost 6 bases; unmatched junction nucleotides: 0. The CDR3 is 12 residues long. Germline CDR1 reads MNHEY; CDR2 reads SVGAGI. The chain's CDR3 is CASRDRDEKLFF. CDR3 DNA: TGTGCCAGCAGGGACAGGGATGAAAAACTGTTTTTT.

The chain joins TRBV6-5 to TRBJ2-3; 8 nucleotides agree with TRBD2. There are 14 residues in the CDR3. Germline assignment: CDR1 MNHEY and CDR2 SVGAGI. J gave up 6 bases and V 6 bases, and 8 bases lay outside the gene matches. CDR3 sequence: CASRLAGSGDTQYF. Written as DNA, the CDR3 is TGTGCCAGCAGATTAGCGGGATCAGGGGATACGCAGTATTTT.

This chain uses TRBV11-1 with TRBJ2-7; D might be TRBD2 (5 bases). This CDR3 is 14 amino acids long. Germline CDR1 SGHAT, CDR2 FQDESV (reference sequence). The V gene lost 3 bases and the J gene lost 7 bases, with 16 bases spanning the gap. DNA for the CDR3: TGTGCCAGCAGCTTGCCTCTAGGATCGGGGGAGCAGTACTTC. Its protein is CASSLPLGSGEQYF.

The CDR3 DNA sequence: TGTGCCACTATCCAGGGGCATGAAGCTTTCTTT. It specifies CATIQGHEAFF. This sequence joins TRBV6-5 and TRBJ1-1, with a possible D match to TRBD1 (6 bases). The CDR3 contains 11 residues. Trimming pared 10 bases from V and 7 bases from J, leaving 13 bases between. Germline V gene lookup returns CDR1 MNHEY and CDR2 SVGAGI.

V is TRBV19 and J is TRBJ2-3, with 12 nucleotides matching TRBD2. Germline-derived CDR1 and CDR2 are LNHDA and SQIVND (reference sequence). V was pared by 5 bases and J by 1 base, with 13 bases of the junction left unmatched. This CDR3 contains 19 residues. The CDR3 protein is CASSALAGGEPWGTDTQYF. CDR3 DNA: TGTGCCAGTAGTGCCCTAGCGGGGGGGGAACCTTGGGGCACAGATACGCAGTATTTT.

The table lists this clone with a count of one. The V and J genes are TRBV28 and TRBJ2-5, with a tentative D call TRBD2 (7 bases). CDR3 length: 18 residues. Between the trimmed V and J ends, which lost 2 bases and 1 base, there was a span of 20 bases. Germline lookup yields CDR1 MDHEN and CDR2 SYDVKM. CDR3 nucleotides: TGTGCCAGCAGTTTAGGGGGGGCGGGTTTGGGGGTCCAAGAGACCCAGTACTTC. It translates to CASSLGGAGLGVQETQYF.

The chain has TRBV28 and TRBJ2-2; 9 bases are shared with TRBD1. Germline-derived CDR1 and CDR2 are MDHEN and SYDVKM. V dropped 6 bases and J dropped 4; count of bases not matched to a gene: 9. This CDR3 is 16 amino acids long. The CDR3 reads CASRVTGGAGTGELFF. CDR3 sequence (DNA): TGTGCCAGCAGGGTAACAGGGGGCGCCGGCACCGGGGAGCTGTTTTTT.

The chain couples TRBV28 to TRBJ1-2; no reliable D call. The germline V gene has CDR1 MDHEN and CDR2 SYDVKM. V lost 3 bases and J 8 bases, leaving 19 bases between the germline ends. CDR3 size: 15 residues. CDR3: CASSLKARFAPGYTF. The CDR3 DNA follows: TGTGCCAGCAGTTTGAAAGCCAGGTTCGCTCCCGGCTACACCTTC.